This T cell receptor (beta chain) was profiled in a study of cytomegalovirus exposure and HLA in healthy donors. The donors were healthy bone marrow donors. V was pared by 6 bases and J by 0 bases, with 8 bases of the junction left unmatched. From germline, CDR1 is SQVTM and CDR2 ANQGSEA. The CDR3 consists of 14 residues. The primer mix had 60 Vbeta and 13 Jbeta primers. Sequenced by immunoSEQ multiplex PCR; TCRdb stores in-frame clones only, minus some. The profile shows about 130,000 clones, around 72% of them singletons. Study-wide results and caveats: Per a prior analysis, the majority of TCR beta V segments were productive roughly 87% or roughly 30% of the time. For most TCR sequences rarity was the rule, although some public TCRs occurred in many donors. There were some V segments, including TRBV6-2 and TRBV6-3, excluded as indistinguishable.

Concerning this clone itself: Its antigen is currently unknown.

The chain has TRBV29-1 and TRBJ2-7; 7 bases line up with TRBD1. The source material was PBMCs. The receptor's source is a human donor in good health. CDR3 region: CSVYRTGRSYEQYF. The DNA for the CDR3 is TGCAGCGTCTATCGGACAGGCCGCTCCTACGAGCAGTACTTC.